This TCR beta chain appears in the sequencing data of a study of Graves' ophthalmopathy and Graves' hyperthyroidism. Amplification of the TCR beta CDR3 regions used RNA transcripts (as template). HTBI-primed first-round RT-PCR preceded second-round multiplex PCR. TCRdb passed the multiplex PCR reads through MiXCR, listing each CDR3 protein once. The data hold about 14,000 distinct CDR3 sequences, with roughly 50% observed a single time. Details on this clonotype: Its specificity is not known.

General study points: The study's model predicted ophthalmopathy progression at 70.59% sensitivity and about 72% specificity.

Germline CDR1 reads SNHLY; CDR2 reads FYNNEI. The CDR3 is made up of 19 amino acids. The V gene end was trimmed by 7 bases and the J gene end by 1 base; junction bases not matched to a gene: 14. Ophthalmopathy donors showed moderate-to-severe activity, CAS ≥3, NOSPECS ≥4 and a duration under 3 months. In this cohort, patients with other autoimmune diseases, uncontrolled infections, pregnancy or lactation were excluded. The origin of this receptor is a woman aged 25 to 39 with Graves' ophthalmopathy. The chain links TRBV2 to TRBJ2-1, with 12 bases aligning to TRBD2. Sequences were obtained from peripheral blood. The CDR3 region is CASTPRRLAGGWSYNEQFF. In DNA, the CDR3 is TGTGCCAGCACCCCACGAAGGCTAGCGGGAGGGTGGTCCTACAATGAGCAGTTCTTC.